The next 4 T cell receptor beta chains were all read from a single sample in a study of T cell repertoires in cytomegalovirus infection. Their antigens are not known. Each CDR3 protein gets one entry after TCRdb re-called the reads with MiXCR. The sample lists around 360,000 distinct CDR3 sequences, about 32% occurring once. Sequences were derived from cultured PBMCs, sampled from culture after CMV antigen stimulation. The receptors shown here come from a human donor in good health (CMV status not recorded). Some clones in this sample may be carry-over from other donors' samples.

This clonotype was seen a single time. The J gene is TRBJ1-2, the V gene TRBV20-1; the D gene is possibly TRBD1 (6 bases). The V end lost 6 bases, the J end lost 7 bases, and 12 bases lay between the germline ends. The length of the CDR3 is 11 residues. Germline CDR1 reads DFQATT; CDR2 reads SNEGSKA (reference sequence). The CDR3 DNA sequence: TGCAGTGCAATGACAGGATTTGGCTACACCTTC. Residues: CSAMTGFGYTF.

The chain has TRBV11-3 and TRBJ1-4, with a possible D match to TRBD1 (5 bases). The germline V and J ends were trimmed by 3 bases and 8 bases, with 16 bases remaining between them. Germline V lookup: CDR1 SGHNT, CDR2 YENEEA. The length of the CDR3 is 15 residues. CDR3 in amino acids: CASSFVGGGIEKLFF. Written as DNA, the CDR3 is TGTGCCAGCAGCTTTGTGGGCGGGGGAATCGAAAAACTGTTTTTT.

This clonotype was detected only once. The chain has TRBV20-1 and TRBJ2-2; TRBD1 matches at 8 bases. The CDR3 runs to 14 residues. Germline V gene sequence: CDR1 DFQATT, CDR2 SNEGSKA (reference sequence). CDR3 in DNA: TGCAGCGCGGAACGGACAGGGATAAGAAGGGAGCTGTTTTTT. Its translation: CSAERTGIRRELFF.

The rearrangement uses TRBV12-5 and TRBJ1-1; no clear D gene. The CDR3 covers 13 residues. Per germline, CDR1 LGHNT and CDR2 FRNRAP. Trimming pared 8 bases from V and 4 bases from J, leaving 14 bases between. The CDR3 nucleotides read TGTGCTAGTCGGGCTGGGAAGGGCACTGAAGCTTTCTTT. Translated, it gives CASRAGKGTEAFF.